The 32 T cell receptor beta chains reported below all come from one sample, sequenced in a study of OX40 agonist ivuxolimab in advanced cancers. Measured with immunoSEQ multiplex PCR; TCRdb has only the in-frame clones, and not every one. The table has 48,000 or so clones, around 90% seen once. Here the sequenced sample was CD4+ or CD8+ T cells sorted from blood, taken in a trial of the OX40 agonist ivuxolimab. These receptor sequences come from an adult with an advanced solid tumor such as melanoma, head and neck, liver or kidney cancer.

V gene TRBV4-1 combines with J gene TRBJ2-1, with 7 bases that match TRBD1. This CDR3 has 15 amino acids. The J segment lost 4 bases and the V segment lost 4 bases, leaving 7 bases of the junction unmatched. Per the germline V gene, CDR1 is MGHRA and CDR2 is YSYEKL. The CDR3 region is CASSLYRGPYNEQFF. CDR3 nucleotides: TGCGCCAGCAGCCTCTACAGGGGCCCTTACAATGAGCAGTTCTTC.

The chain recombines TRBV6-1 with TRBJ1-6; D ambiguous. Per the germline V gene, CDR1 is MNHNS and CDR2 is SASEGT. This CDR3 spans 15 amino acids. V lost 6 bases to trimming and J lost 8 bases, with 17 bases between them. The CDR3: CASSPTEGNYSPLHF. DNA for the CDR3: TGTGCCAGCAGCCCGACGGAAGGGAATTATTCACCCCTCCACTTT.

This clone occurred once. This chain connects TRBV7-2 to TRBJ1-1; the D is unclear. Trimming took 3 bases from V and 2 from J, leaving 16 bases between them. This CDR3 contains 16 residues. Germline loops: CDR1 SGHTA, CDR2 FQGNSA. CDR3 sequence (DNA): TGTGCCAGCAGCTTTTCACGGAGTTCGGCAAACACTGAAGCTTTCTTT. It encodes CASSFSRSSANTEAFF.

The chain uses TRBV6-1 and TRBJ1-4; D gene unclear. CDR1 is MNHNS and CDR2 is SASEGT in the germline V gene. The CDR3 is 16 amino acids. With 2 bases removed from V and 4 bases from J, the gap between germline ends came to 14 bases. The CDR3 reads CASSESEARRNEKLFF. The CDR3, as DNA: TGTGCCAGCAGTGAATCGGAAGCTAGGCGTAATGAAAAACTGTTTTTT.

The genes are TRBV27 and TRBJ1-3; D is unresolved. Germline loops: CDR1 MNHEY, CDR2 SMNVEV (reference sequence). V lost 6 bases, J lost 4 bases, and 13 bases lay in between. This CDR3 comprises 14 residues. The CDR3: CASRYSILGNTIYF. The CDR3, as DNA: TGTGCCAGCAGGTACTCGATACTAGGAAACACCATATATTTT.

The chain recombines TRBV6-5 with TRBJ2-1; D call uncertain. The CDR3 contains 16 residues. The ends were cut back, 0 bases at V and 1 base at J, with 10 bases in the middle. In germline, CDR1 is MNHEY, CDR2 SVGAGI. The CDR3 DNA reads TGTGCCAGCAGTTACTCGTCCCGACCTTCCTACAATGAGCAGTTCTTC. It is translated as CASSYSSRPSYNEQFF.

The chain couples TRBV19 to TRBJ1-2; no firm D call. Germline V gene sequence: CDR1 LNHDA, CDR2 SQIVND (reference sequence). Trimming removed 5 bases from V and 13 bases from J, with 17 bases in between. The CDR3 loop spans 12 amino acids. For the CDR3, the DNA is TGTGCCAGTAGTTCGCTGGCAGAGTTAGCCACCTTC. The encoded protein is CASSSLAELATF.

The count of this clone is one. This chain joins TRBV15 and TRBJ2-3; D gene ambiguous. This CDR3 region has 16 residues. V lost 0 bases and J lost 2, with 12 bases in between. Germline CDR1 is LNHNV and CDR2 is YYDKDF (reference sequence). CDR3 coding DNA: TGTGCCACCAGCAGAGATCAGTTTTCGGTCACAGATACGCAGTATTTT. Translation gives CATSRDQFSVTDTQYF.

The rearrangement uses TRBV6-5 and TRBJ2-2, with D possibly being TRBD1 or TRBD2 (7 bases each). This CDR3 contains 15 residues. The germline CDR1 and CDR2 sequences are MNHEY and SVGAGI. The germline V and J ends were trimmed by 2 bases and 4 bases, with 11 bases remaining between them. CDR3 DNA: TGTGCCAGCAGTTACGCCAGGGGGGGCACCGGGGAGCTGTTTTTT. This encodes CASSYARGGTGELFF.

The genes are TRBV7-8 and TRBJ1-2; possible D gene TRBD1, 6 bases. The CDR3 loop spans 15 amino acids. Trimming pared 1 base from V and 3 bases from J, leaving 12 bases between. CDR1 is SGHVS and CDR2 is FQNEAQ in the germline V gene. Here the CDR3 reads CASSLGGALDYGYTF. The CDR3 DNA reads as TGTGCCAGCAGCTTAGGGGGGGCGCTTGACTATGGCTACACCTTC.

This clone was seen a single time. Written as DNA, the CDR3 is TGCGCCAGTGTGGGGAGGGCCTCGGCACACCGGGAGCTGTTTTTT. This codes for CASVGRASAHRELFF. The rearrangement links TRBV10-2 to TRBJ2-2; 7 bases align to TRBD2. The CDR3 covers 15 residues. The V gene end was trimmed by 9 bases and the J gene end by 9 bases; junction bases not matched to a gene: 16. Germline V lookup: CDR1 WSHSY, CDR2 SAAADI.

The rearrangement joins TRBV7-9 to TRBJ1-1; no reliable D call. Germline V CDR1 and CDR2: SEHNR, FQNEAQ (reference sequence). V lost 3 bases, J lost 7 bases, and 9 bases lay in between. The CDR3 consists of 12 residues. The CDR3 sequence: CASSLKRDEAFF. The CDR3, as DNA: TGTGCCAGCAGCTTGAAGCGGGATGAAGCTTTCTTT.

This chain links TRBV28 with TRBJ1-1; D not resolved. With 2 bases removed from V and 1 base from J, the gap between germline ends came to 2 bases. CDR3 length: 12 amino acids. Germline assignment: CDR1 MDHEN and CDR2 SYDVKM. CDR3 amino acids: CASSLGNTEAFF. The DNA of the CDR3 is TGTGCCAGCAGTTTAGGGAACACTGAAGCTTTCTTT. The variable domain in full, with the rest retrieved from reference TRBV28 and TRBJ1-1, is DVKVTQSSRYLVKRTGEKVFLECVQDMDHENMFWYRQDPGLGLRLIYFSYDVKMKEKGDIPEGYSVSREKKERFSLILESASTNQTSMYLCASSLGNTEAFFGQGTRLTVV.

The sample holds one count of this clone. This rearrangement joins TRBV19 to TRBJ1-1, with a possible D match to TRBD1 (5 bases). The CDR3 is made up of 17 amino acids. Germline assignment: CDR1 LNHDA and CDR2 SQIVND (reference sequence). The V and J ends lost 0 bases and 2 bases respectively, with 16 bases between them. CDR3 sequence (DNA): TGTGCCAGTAGTATAGATCATTGGCAGGACATAAACACTGAAGCTTTCTTT. Residues: CASSIDHWQDINTEAFF.

The V gene is TRBV28, the J gene TRBJ1-4; 7 bases map to TRBD1. Germline CDR1 is MDHEN and CDR2 is SYDVKM. The CDR3 is made up of 15 amino acids. With 4 bases clipped from V and 0 bases from J, the junction kept 2 bases outside the gene matches. CDR3 residues: CASSSDRATNEKLFF. The CDR3 region has the DNA TGTGCCAGCAGTTCCGACAGGGCAACTAATGAAAAACTGTTTTTT.

This clone was seen more than once but under ten times. V and J are TRBV19 and TRBJ1-1; D perhaps matches TRBD1 (5 bases). CDR3 length equals 13 residues. With 5 bases removed from V and 2 bases from J, the gap between germline ends came to 9 bases. From germline, CDR1 is LNHDA and CDR2 SQIVND (reference sequence). CDR3 loop: CASSPGGNTEAFF. In DNA form, the CDR3 reads TGTGCCAGTAGTCCTGGGGGAAACACTGAAGCTTTCTTT. Looking up the rest from reference TRBV19 and TRBJ1-1 gives the full variable domain: DGGITQSPKYLFRKEGQNVTLSCEQNLNHDAMYWYRQDPGQGLRLIYYSQIVNDFQKGDIAEGYSVSREKKESFPLTVTSAQKNPTAFYLCASSPGGNTEAFFGQGTRLTVV.

The chain recombines TRBV6-1 with TRBJ1-6; tentatively, D is TRBD1 (5 bases). V gave up 11 bases and J gave up 7 bases, with 18 bases separating them. From germline, CDR1 is MNHNS and CDR2 SASEGT. This CDR3 has 14 amino acids. CDR3 in amino acids: CAGLSGASNSPLHF. The CDR3 DNA follows: TGTGCCGGGCTTAGCGGGGCTTCGAATTCACCCCTCCACTTT.

V usage is TRBV19 and J usage is TRBJ2-7; 10 nucleotides line up with TRBD2. Trimming removed 5 bases from V and 7 bases from J; junction bases left unmatched: 11. This CDR3 region has 15 residues. Germline CDR1 and CDR2: LNHDA and SQIVND (reference sequence). As DNA, the CDR3 is TGTGCCAGTAGTCTGGGACTAGCGTTCCCTGGAGAGCAGTACTTC. It encodes CASSLGLAFPGEQYF.

V usage is TRBV30 and J usage is TRBJ1-6; 10 bases align to TRBD1. CDR1 and CDR2 (germline): GTSNPN, SVGIG (reference sequence). With V trimmed by 5 bases and J by 8 bases, 6 bases remained unmatched. This CDR3 spans 14 amino acids. CDR3 DNA sequence: TGTGCCTGGGGGACAGGGGTTGGGGATTCACCCCTCCACTTT. Translated: CAWGTGVGDSPLHF.

The chain has TRBV10-3 and TRBJ2-1, with 11 bases that match TRBD1. The length of the CDR3 is 14 residues. In germline, CDR1 is ENHRY, CDR2 SYGVKD. The ends lost 6 bases at V and 10 bases at J; junction bases unmatched: 8. The CDR3 nucleotides are TGTGCCATCAGGGGGACAGGGGGTGCGGGCGAGCAGTTCTTC. Its translation is CAIRGTGGAGEQFF.

The genes are TRBV6-5 and TRBJ1-1; D call uncertain. Germline values: CDR1 MNHEY, CDR2 SVGAGI. V lost 5 bases to trimming and J lost 1 base, with 14 bases between them. This CDR3 spans 15 amino acids. CDR3 sequence reads: CASSPPVDKNTEAFF. CDR3 DNA: TGTGCCAGCAGTCCCCCAGTCGACAAGAACACTGAAGCTTTCTTT.

V and J are TRBV19 and TRBJ1-5; D call uncertain. CDR1 and CDR2 from the germline V gene are LNHDA and SQIVND (reference sequence). The CDR3 runs to 15 residues. V dropped 0 bases and J dropped 0 bases, with 6 bases sitting between them. Written as DNA, the CDR3 is TGTGCCAGTAGTATAGACCTAAGTAGCAATCAGCCCCAGCATTTT. It codes for CASSIDLSSNQPQHF. The complete variable domain, with remaining parts taken from reference TRBV19 and TRBJ1-5, reads DGGITQSPKYLFRKEGQNVTLSCEQNLNHDAMYWYRQDPGQGLRLIYYSQIVNDFQKGDIAEGYSVSREKKESFPLTVTSAQKNPTAFYLCASSIDLSSNQPQHFGDGTRLSIL.

This sequence joins TRBV6-1 and TRBJ1-1, with D possibly being TRBD1 (6 bases). The V end lost 4 bases, the J end lost 11 bases, and 14 bases lay between the germline ends. The CDR3 loop spans 12 amino acids. Germline V CDR1 and CDR2: MNHNS, SASEGT. The CDR3 loop is CASSGLGGAAFF. DNA for the CDR3: TGTGCCAGCAGTGGGTTGGGGGGCGCCGCTTTCTTT.

This sequence joins TRBV6-5 and TRBJ1-3; maybe TRBD1 (5 bases). Per the germline V gene, CDR1 is MNHEY and CDR2 is SVGAGI. Deletions cut 2 bases from V and 3 bases from J, with 11 bases between. The CDR3 covers 15 residues. The CDR3: CASSYDAGFGNTIYF. The CDR3 DNA sequence: TGTGCCAGCAGTTACGATGCAGGGTTTGGAAACACCATATATTTT.

This chain connects TRBV19 to TRBJ1-1; D gene uncertain. Germline V lookup: CDR1 LNHDA, CDR2 SQIVND (reference sequence). The V end was cut by 4 bases, the J end by 4 bases, with 10 bases between. This CDR3 is built from 13 residues. CDR3 sequence (DNA): TGTGCCAGTAGTACGCCCCCTTCCACTGAAGCTTTCTTT. Its protein product is CASSTPPSTEAFF.

The chain uses TRBV6-1 and TRBJ1-4, with 7 nucleotides matching TRBD1. The CDR3 contains 16 residues. CDR1 is MNHNS and CDR2 is SASEGT in the germline V gene. Unmatched junction bases numbered 8, after V lost 4 bases and J lost 3 bases. CDR3 protein: CASSGLLGQSNEKLFF. In DNA form, the CDR3 reads TGTGCCAGCAGTGGGTTACTGGGACAGTCTAATGAAAAACTGTTTTTT.

The gene calls are TRBV5-6 and TRBJ2-7; 10 bases are shared with TRBD1. With 3 bases clipped from V and 6 bases from J, the junction kept 3 bases outside the gene matches. CDR1 SGHDT and CDR2 YYEEEE come from the germline V gene. The CDR3 spans 13 residues. CDR3 amino acids: CASSWTGGFEQYF. In nucleotides, the CDR3 is TGTGCCAGCAGCTGGACAGGGGGGTTCGAGCAGTACTTC. Using reference TRBV5-6 and TRBJ2-7 for the parts outside the CDR3, the full variable domain is DAGVTQSPTHLIKTRGQQVTLRCSPKSGHDTVSWYQQALGQGPQFIFQYYEEEERQRGNFPDRFSGHQFPNYSSELNVNALLLGDSALYLCASSWTGGFEQYFGPGTRLTVT.

The CDR3 loop reads CSAIAGTPYSGNTIYF. CDR3 nucleotides: TGCAGCGCGATAGCCGGGACACCGTACTCTGGAAACACCATATATTTT. V is TRBV29-1 and J is TRBJ1-3; possibly TRBD1 for D (6 bases). Trimming took off 7 bases at V and 0 bases at J, with 19 bases between the two ends. CDR3 length: 16 residues. Germline CDR1 reads SQVTM; CDR2 reads ANQGSEA.

The chain combines TRBV19 with TRBJ2-7; TRBD1 aligns across 7 bases. Germline lookup yields CDR1 LNHDA and CDR2 SQIVND (reference sequence). The J segment lost 2 bases and the V segment lost 8 bases, leaving 6 bases of the junction unmatched. This CDR3 is built from 13 residues. The CDR3 DNA reads as TGTGCCAGTTCGTCGGGACAGACCTACGAGCAGTACTTC. Residues: CASSSGQTYEQYF. Combining the CDR3 with reference TRBV19 and TRBJ2-7 gives the whole variable domain DGGITQSPKYLFRKEGQNVTLSCEQNLNHDAMYWYRQDPGQGLRLIYYSQIVNDFQKGDIAEGYSVSREKKESFPLTVTSAQKNPTAFYLCASSSGQTYEQYFGPGTRLTVT.

This CDR3 is CASSLQDRPNTEAFF. The CDR3 DNA reads as TGCGCCAGCAGCCTCCAGGACAGACCGAACACTGAAGCTTTCTTT. The rearrangement joins TRBV4-1 to TRBJ1-1, with a tentative D call TRBD1 (6 bases). The germline V gene encodes CDR1 MGHRA and CDR2 YSYEKL. This CDR3 comprises 15 residues. Deletions cut 4 bases from V and 1 base from J, with 13 bases between.

This rearrangement joins TRBV19 to TRBJ1-5; 9 positions agree with TRBD1. This CDR3 comprises 14 residues. The germline V gene encodes CDR1 LNHDA and CDR2 SQIVND (reference sequence). V lost 6 bases to trimming and J lost 5 bases; unmatched junction nucleotides: 5. The CDR3 spells CASRGQGGHQPQHF. CDR3 DNA sequence: TGTGCCAGTAGGGGACAGGGTGGGCATCAGCCCCAGCATTTT.

The chain employs TRBV9 and TRBJ2-1; TRBD2 matches 15 bases. Losses at the gene ends were 0 bases for V and 0 bases for J; bases not matched to a gene: 4. CDR3 size: 19 residues. Germline CDR1 reads SGDLS; CDR2 reads YYNGEE. CDR3 protein: CASSVDGLAGGPSYNEQFF. CDR3 nucleotides: TGTGCCAGCAGCGTAGATGGACTAGCGGGGGGGCCCTCCTACAATGAGCAGTTCTTC.